The 8 T cell receptor beta chains reported below all come from one sample, sequenced in a study of T-cell reconstitution after alpha-beta-depleted transplantation in children. TCRbeta library construction was performed incorporating unique molecular identifiers. TCRdb re-analysed the PCR reads in MiXCR, keeping a single row per CDR3 protein. The table records 400,000 to 450,000 distinct CDR3 sequences, 43% of them present only once. The sample was PBMCs, taken before TCRalphabeta/CD19-depleted stem cell transplant. These receptors were collected from a girl aged 2-9 years with aplastic anemia, due to receive a stem cell transplant.

The table lists this clonotype with a few counts. A clone one base away is much larger, so this may be a read error. The chain employs TRBV12-3 or TRBV12-4 and TRBJ2-2; 9 nucleotides line up with TRBD1. Trimming cost V 6 bases and J 5 bases; bases outside gene matches: 7. CDR3 length: 15 residues. CDR3 nucleotides: TGTGCCAGCAGATACAGGGGGCACCTTACCGGGGAGCTGTTTTTT. This translates into CASRYRGHLTGELFF.

This clonotype was detected ten times or more. The V call is TRBV7-8, the J call TRBJ2-1, with 9 bases lining up with TRBD2. This CDR3 has 15 residues. The V gene's germline CDR1 is SGHVS and CDR2 FQNEAQ. J gave up 4 bases and V 3 bases, and 4 bases lay outside the gene matches. CDR3: CASSFIAGEYNEQFF. The CDR3 DNA follows: TGTGCCAGCAGCTTTATAGCGGGAGAGTACAATGAGCAGTTCTTC.

CDR3 in amino acids: CASSPAERSTDTQYF. The CDR3 DNA follows: TGTGCCAGCAGCCCCGCCGAGCGGAGCACAGATACGCAGTATTTT. V is TRBV4-2 and J is TRBJ2-3, with D tentatively TRBD2 (5 bases). Germline CDR1 is LGHNA and CDR2 is YNFKEQ. Trimming cost V 4 bases and J 0 bases, with 11 bases left between them. The CDR3 contains 15 residues.

This clonotype occurred a few times. This sequence joins TRBV5-1 and TRBJ2-7; D is perhaps TRBD2 (5 bases). V lost 0 bases to trimming and J lost 3 bases, with 7 bases between them. CDR3 length: 13 amino acids. CDR1 is SGHRS and CDR2 is YFSETQ in the germline V gene. The CDR3 sequence is CASSLDGGYEQYF. In DNA, the CDR3 is TGCGCCAGCAGCTTGGACGGAGGCTACGAGCAGTACTTC.

This clonotype came up a few times. The germline gene is not matched at one end of the junction; a read error may be the cause. The gene calls are TRBV5-1 and TRBJ2-3, with 8 bases matching TRBD2. The CDR3 loop spans 16 amino acids. Germline V gene data show CDR1 as SGHRS and CDR2 as YFSETQ. CDR3 sequence: CAISLQVGLGSDTQYF. CDR3 coding DNA: TGCGCCATCAGCTTGCAGGTGGGACTAGGGTCAGATACGCAGTATTTT.

In the case of this clonotype: At one end the junction does not follow the germline gene, possibly because of a read error. V usage is TRBV3-1 and J usage is TRBJ2-5; D is possibly TRBD1 (5 bases). The CDR3 runs to 14 residues. Germline loops: CDR1 LGHDT, CDR2 YNNKEL (reference sequence). The CDR3 here is CSSSQDPDSPRSSF. CDR3 DNA sequence: TGTTCCAGCAGCCAAGACCCCGACAGCCCAAGATCGAGCTTC.

The chain links TRBV7-3 to TRBJ2-1; 10 bases are shared with TRBD1. Germline V gene data show CDR1 as SGHTA and CDR2 as FQGTGA. V lost 5 bases, J lost 4 bases, and 8 bases stayed unmatched. This CDR3 region has 16 residues. For the CDR3, the DNA is TGTGCCAGCAGCCAGGACAGGGGGACGGGGTACAATGAGCAGTTCTTC. This encodes CASSQDRGTGYNEQFF.

CDR3 residues: CAWSVGQGYTEAFF. CDR3 DNA sequence: TGTGCCTGGAGTGTCGGACAGGGCTACACTGAAGCTTTCTTT. The rearrangement links TRBV30 to TRBJ1-1, with 8 bases that match TRBD1. Trimming took 0 bases from V and 3 from J; bases not matched to a gene: 3. The V gene's germline CDR1 is GTSNPN and CDR2 SVGIG (reference sequence). The CDR3 is 14 residues long. The full variable domain, its missing parts supplied by reference TRBV30 and TRBJ1-1, is SQTIHQWPATLVQPVGSPLSLECTVEGTSNPNLYWYRQAAGRGLQLLFYSVGIGQISSEVPQNLSASRPQDRQFILSSKKLLLSDSGFYLCAWSVGQGYTEAFFGQGTRLTVV.